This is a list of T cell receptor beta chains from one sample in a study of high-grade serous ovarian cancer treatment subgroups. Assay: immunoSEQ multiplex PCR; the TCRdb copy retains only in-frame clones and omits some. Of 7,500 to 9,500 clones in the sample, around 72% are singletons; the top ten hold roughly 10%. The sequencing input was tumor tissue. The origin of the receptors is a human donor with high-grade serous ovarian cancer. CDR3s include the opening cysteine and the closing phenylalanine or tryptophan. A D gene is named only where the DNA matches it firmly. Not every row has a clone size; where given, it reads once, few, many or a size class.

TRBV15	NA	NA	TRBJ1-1	CATRLTGDTEAFF	TGTGCCACCCGCCTCACGGGGGACACTGAAGCTTTCTTT
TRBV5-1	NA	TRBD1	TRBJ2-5	CASSLGAGGAGETQYF	TGCGCCAGCAGCTTGGGAGCAGGGGGCGCAGGAGAGACCCAGTACTTC
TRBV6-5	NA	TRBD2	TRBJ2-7	CASSPGLASIEQYF	TGTGCCAGCAGCCCGGGACTAGCATCGATCGAGCAGTACTTC
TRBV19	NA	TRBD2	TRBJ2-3	CASSIDSGGRDTQYF	TGTGCCAGTAGTATAGACAGCGGGGGTAGGGATACGCAGTATTTT
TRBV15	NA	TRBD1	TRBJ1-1	CATSGTPIDRGLLADTEAFF	TGTGCCACCAGCGGAACACCAATAGACAGGGGGCTTCTGGCGGACACTGAAGCTTTCTTT
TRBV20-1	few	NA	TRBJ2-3	CSAGADTQYF	TGCAGTGCCGGGGCAGATACGCAGTATTTT
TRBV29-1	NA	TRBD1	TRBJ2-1	CSVGTGAAIRGEQFF	TGCAGCGTTGGTACAGGGGCCGCGATCCGGGGTGAGCAGTTCTTC
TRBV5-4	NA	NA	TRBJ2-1	CASSLNFRDEQFF	TGTGCCAGCAGCTTGAACTTCCGGGATGAGCAGTTCTTC
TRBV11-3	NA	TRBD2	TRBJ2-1	CASSYHGGGPSVEQFF	TGTGCCAGCAGCTACCACGGGGGAGGGCCGTCCGTTGAGCAGTTCTTC
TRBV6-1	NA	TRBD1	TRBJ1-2	CASSDNTGDGYTF	TGTGCCAGCAGTGACAATACAGGGGACGGCTACACCTTC
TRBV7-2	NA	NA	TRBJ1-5	CASSLSGASNQPQHF	TGTGCCAGCAGCTTGTCAGGAGCTAGCAATCAGCCCCAGCATTTT
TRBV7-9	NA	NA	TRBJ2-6	CASRPPQSGANVLTF	TGTGCCAGCAGACCCCCTCAGTCCGGGGCCAACGTCCTGACTTTC
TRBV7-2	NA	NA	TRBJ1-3	CASSFLGGLNTIYF	TGTGCCAGCAGCTTCCTCGGGGGCCTAAACACCATATATTTT
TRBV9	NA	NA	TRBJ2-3	CASSGTGYPTDTQYF	TGTGCCAGCAGCGGAACGGGGTACCCGACAGATACGCAGTATTTT
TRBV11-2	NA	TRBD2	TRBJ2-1	CASSFSGRPTAEQFF	TGTGCCAGCAGCTTCAGCGGGAGACCCACCGCGGAGCAGTTCTTC
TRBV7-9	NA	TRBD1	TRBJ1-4	CASSPGTGTYEKLFF	TGTGCCAGCAGTCCCGGGACAGGGACTTATGAAAAACTGTTTTTT
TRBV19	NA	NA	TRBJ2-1	CASKGQGSYNEQFF	TGTGCCAGTAAGGGGCAGGGGTCCTACAATGAGCAGTTCTTC
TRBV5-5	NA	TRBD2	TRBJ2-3	CASSWGALAGTDTQYF	TGTGCCAGCAGCTGGGGGGCACTAGCGGGGACAGATACGCAGTATTTT
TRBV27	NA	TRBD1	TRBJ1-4	CASSEEGQEKLFF	TGTGCCAGCAGTGAAGAGGGACAGGAAAAACTGTTTTTT